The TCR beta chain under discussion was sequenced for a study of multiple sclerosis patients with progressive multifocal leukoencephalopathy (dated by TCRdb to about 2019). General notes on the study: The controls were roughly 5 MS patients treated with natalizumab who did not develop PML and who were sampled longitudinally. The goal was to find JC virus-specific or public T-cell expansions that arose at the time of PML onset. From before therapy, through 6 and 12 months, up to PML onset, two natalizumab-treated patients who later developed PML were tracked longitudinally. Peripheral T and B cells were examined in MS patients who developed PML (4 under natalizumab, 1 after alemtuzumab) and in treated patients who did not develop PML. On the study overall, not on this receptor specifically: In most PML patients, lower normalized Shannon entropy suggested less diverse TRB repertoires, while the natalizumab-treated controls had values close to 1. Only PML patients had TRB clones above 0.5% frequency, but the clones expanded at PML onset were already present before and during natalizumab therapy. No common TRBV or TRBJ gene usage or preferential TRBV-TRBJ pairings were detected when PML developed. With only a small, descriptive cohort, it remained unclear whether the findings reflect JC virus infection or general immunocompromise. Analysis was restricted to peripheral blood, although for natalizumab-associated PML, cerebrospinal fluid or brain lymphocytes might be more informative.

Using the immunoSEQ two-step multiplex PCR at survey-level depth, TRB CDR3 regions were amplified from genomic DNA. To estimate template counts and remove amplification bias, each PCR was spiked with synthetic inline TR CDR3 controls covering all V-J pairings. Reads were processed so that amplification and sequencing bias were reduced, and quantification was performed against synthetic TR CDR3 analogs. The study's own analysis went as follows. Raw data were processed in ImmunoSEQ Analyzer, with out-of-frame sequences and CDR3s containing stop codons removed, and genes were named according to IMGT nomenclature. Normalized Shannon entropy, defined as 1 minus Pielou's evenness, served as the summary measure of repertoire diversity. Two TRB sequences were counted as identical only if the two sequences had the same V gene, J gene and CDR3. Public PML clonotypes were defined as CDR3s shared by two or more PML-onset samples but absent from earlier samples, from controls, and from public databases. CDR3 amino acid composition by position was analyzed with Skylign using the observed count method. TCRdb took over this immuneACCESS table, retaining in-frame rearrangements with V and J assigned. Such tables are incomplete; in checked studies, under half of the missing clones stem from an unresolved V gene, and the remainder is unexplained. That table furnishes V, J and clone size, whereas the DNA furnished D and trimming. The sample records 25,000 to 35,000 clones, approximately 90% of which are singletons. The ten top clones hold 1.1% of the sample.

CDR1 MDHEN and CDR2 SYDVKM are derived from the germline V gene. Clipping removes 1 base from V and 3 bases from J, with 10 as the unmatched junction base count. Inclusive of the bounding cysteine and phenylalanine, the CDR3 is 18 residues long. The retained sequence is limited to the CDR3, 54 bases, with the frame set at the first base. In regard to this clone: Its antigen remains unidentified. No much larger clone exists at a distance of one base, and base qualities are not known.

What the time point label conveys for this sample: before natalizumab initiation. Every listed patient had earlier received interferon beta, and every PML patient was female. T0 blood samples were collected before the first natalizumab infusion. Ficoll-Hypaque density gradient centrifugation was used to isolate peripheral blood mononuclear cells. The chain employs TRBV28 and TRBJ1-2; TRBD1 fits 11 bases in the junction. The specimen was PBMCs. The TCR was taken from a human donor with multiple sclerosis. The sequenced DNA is TGTGCCAGCAGTTTATTCGGGACAGGGGGGAATTTTTACTATGGCTACACCTTC. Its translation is CASSLFGTGGNFYYGYTF.